Listed here is a single T cell receptor beta chain. No antigen is known for it. Trimming left V 4 bases short and J 5 bases short, with 14 bases between. The CDR3 has 14 residues. Germline values: CDR1 WNHNN, CDR2 SYGVQD (reference sequence). The data belong to a study of T-cell memory formation after mild COVID-19. At the level of the study: There were largely donor-specific TCR clusters.

It was 5'RACE with constant-segment primers that produced the TCR alpha and TCR beta cDNA libraries, which carried sample barcodes and UMIs. TCRdb processed the 5' RACE reads anew with MiXCR; each CDR3 protein has one entry. The table has 110,000 or so distinct CDR3 sequences, approximately 22% seen once; the top ten hold roughly 37%. Whole-study results and caveats: Still unconfirmed is whether the second-wave clones peaking on day 37 recognized SARS-CoV-2. Memory from before infection featured some responding clones, which suggests cross-reactive memory joined.

The source material was PBMCs or a T cell subset sorted from them (not recorded which). The rearrangement uses TRBV10-1 and TRBJ2-5; maybe TRBD1 (5 bases). This receptor was obtained from a man younger than 30 who had mild COVID-19 (a few samples of this study predate the infection). Cell type and time point are not known. The CDR3 DNA reads as TGCGCCAGCAGTGGGACAACGTCCGGTGAGACCCAGTACTTC. This encodes CASSGTTSGETQYF.